The T cell receptor beta chain under discussion was sequenced for a study of siplizumab effects on memory and regulatory T cells. The study's findings and limits: Alloreactive clones mapping to unstimulated subsets formed only a minor fraction.

Assaying covered roughly 92,000 TCR templates per sample. Repertoires were generated with immunoSEQ multiplex PCR, while TCRdb's copy carries only in-frame clones and drops some. This table holds 100,000 to 120,000 clones, more than 90% found once. As to this clone: Its antigen is unidentified.

CDR1 is SQVTM, CDR2 ANQGSEA, per germline. V lost 3 bases and J lost 0; bases outside the gene matches: 4. This CDR3 has 14 amino acids. The receptor was derived from a human donor in good health. The V gene is TRBV29-1, the J gene TRBJ2-7; 8 positions match TRBD1. The sample consisted of CD4+ T cells sorted from blood. CDR3 protein: CSVDDRGNSYEQYF. Written as DNA, the CDR3 is TGCAGCGTTGATGACAGGGGCAACTCCTACGAGCAGTACTTC.